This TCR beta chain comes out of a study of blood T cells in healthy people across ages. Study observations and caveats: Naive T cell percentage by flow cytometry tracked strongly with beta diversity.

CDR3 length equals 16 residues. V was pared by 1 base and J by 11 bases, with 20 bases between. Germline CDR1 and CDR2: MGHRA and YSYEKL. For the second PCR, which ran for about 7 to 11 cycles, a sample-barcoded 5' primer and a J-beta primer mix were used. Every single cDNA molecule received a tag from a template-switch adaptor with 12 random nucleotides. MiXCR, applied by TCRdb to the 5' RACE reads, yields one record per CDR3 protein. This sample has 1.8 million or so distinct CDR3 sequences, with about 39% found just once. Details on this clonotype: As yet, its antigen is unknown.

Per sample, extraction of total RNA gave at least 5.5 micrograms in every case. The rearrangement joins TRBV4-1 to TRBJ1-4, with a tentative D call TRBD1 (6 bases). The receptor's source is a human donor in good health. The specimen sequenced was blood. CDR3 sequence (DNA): TGCGCCAGCAGCCAAGTATATCGGGGGCGGAGCGGGAAACTGTTTTTT. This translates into CASSQVYRGRSGKLFF.